The rows below give T cell receptor beta chains drawn from one sample of a study of T-cell memory formation after mild COVID-19. TCRdb re-called the 5' RACE reads through MiXCR, storing one row per CDR3 protein. The sample includes a few hundred thousand distinct CDR3 sequences, roughly 15% of them seen just once. The material sequenced was PBMCs or a T cell subset sorted from them (not recorded which). The receptors come from a man aged 18 to 35 who had mild COVID-19 (a few samples of this study predate the infection). Cell type and time point are not known. Both conserved end residues are part of each CDR3. D genes are given only for firm matches. A clone size is listed for some rows: how often the clone was seen (once, few, many), or a class if it is expanded.

J: TRBJ2-7; size: -; D: -; V: TRBV20-1; DNA: TGCAGTGCTAGCGGAGGGGGCGAGCAGTACTTC; CDR3: CSASGGGEQYF
J: TRBJ1-1; size: many; D: TRBD1; V: TRBV12-3/TRBV12-4; DNA: TGTGCCAGCAGGGGGACCACAGGGGTGATAGCTTTCTTT; CDR3: CASRGTTGVIAFF
J: TRBJ2-6; size: many; D: -; V: TRBV7-3; DNA: TGTGCCAGCAGCTTACGGGGCGGAGACCGGTTGGGCTCTGGGGCCAACGTCCTGACTTTC; CDR3: CASSLRGGDRLGSGANVLTF
J: TRBJ1-2; size: few; D: -; V: TRBV18; DNA: TGTGCCAGCGCGGACGGACGAAACTATGGCTACACCTTC; CDR3: CASADGRNYGYTF
J: TRBJ1-1; size: few; D: -; V: TRBV20-1; DNA: TGCAGTGCTAGAGATCCGCGGGGGAACACTGAAGCTTTCTTT; CDR3: CSARDPRGNTEAFF
J: TRBJ1-4; size: -; D: TRBD1; V: TRBV4-1; DNA: TGCGCCAGCAGCCATTACACAGGGGGTAATGAAAAACTGTTTTTT; CDR3: CASSHYTGGNEKLFF
J: TRBJ1-2; size: -; D: -; V: TRBV6-1; DNA: TGTGCCAGCAGTGAAAGGATCAGTGGGAACTATGGCTACACCTTC; CDR3: CASSERISGNYGYTF
J: TRBJ1-1; size: -; D: -; V: TRBV7-2; DNA: TGTGCCAGCAGCTTCGGCAGGTCCACTGAAGCTTTCTTT; CDR3: CASSFGRSTEAFF
J: TRBJ1-4; size: -; D: -; V: TRBV25-1; DNA: TGTGCCAGCAGCACAAGAAACGAAAAACTGTTTTTT; CDR3: CASSTRNEKLFF
J: TRBJ2-1; size: few; D: -; V: TRBV4-1; DNA: TGCGCCAGCGGGCGGGGCACTGGGGGTGAGCAGTTCTTC; CDR3: CASGRGTGGEQFF